These 19 T cell receptor beta chains were sequenced from one sample in a study of blood T cell repertoires in COVID-19 (dated by TCRdb to about 2020). Library generation was performed with the immunoSEQ multiplex PCR assay. Held by TCRdb, this immuneACCESS table contains in-frame sequences only and omits some clones. Under half of the omission traces to an unresolved V gene where checked; the cause of the rest is unknown. This sample comprises 360,000 or so clones, about nine tenths of them detected only once. The ten largest clones take up about 1.7% of the sample. The sequencing input was PBMCs or T cells enriched from blood (not recorded which). These receptors all stem from a woman in her thirties who had recovered from COVID-19.

This clone was counted a few times. The V and J genes are TRBV18 and TRBJ1-2; maybe TRBD1 (6 bases). CDR1 is KGHSH and CDR2 is LQKENI in the germline V gene. CDR3 length: 13 amino acids. Trimming stripped 4 bases from V and 4 bases from J, with 10 bases between. Written as DNA, the CDR3 is TGTGCCAGCTCACAGGACAGATCCTATGGCTACACCTTC. Residues: CASSQDRSYGYTF.

V and J are TRBV6-5 and TRBJ1-5; a weak D match, TRBD1 (5 bases). The CDR3 has 14 residues. Germline-derived CDR1 and CDR2 are MNHEY and SVGAGI. Trimming stripped 6 bases from V and 5 bases from J, with 14 bases between. CDR3 sequence: CASSRLGGHQPQHF. CDR3 nucleotide sequence: TGTGCCAGCAGCCGCCTCGGGGGACATCAGCCCCAGCATTTT.

The chain links TRBV5-1 to TRBJ2-1; 12 bases agree with TRBD2. CDR3 length: 15 amino acids. Germline V gene sequence: CDR1 SGHRS, CDR2 YFSETQ. The J segment lost 6 bases and the V segment lost 0 bases, leaving 1 base of the junction unmatched. The CDR3 loop reads CASSLVTSGSNEQFF. CDR3 DNA: TGCGCCAGCAGCTTGGTGACTAGCGGGAGCAATGAGCAGTTCTTC.

In regard to this clone: Other nucleotide sequences from this sample produce the same CDR3. The CDR3 DNA is TGCGCCAGCAGCCCCGGACAGGGGGCGTACGAGCAGTACTTC. This sequence encodes CASSPGQGAYEQYF. The chain carries TRBV5-1 and TRBJ2-7, with TRBD1 identical over 11 bases. Germline values: CDR1 SGHRS, CDR2 YFSETQ. V was clipped by 4 bases and J by 4 bases; unmatched bases: 4. The CDR3 extends over 14 amino acids.

This clone was found a few times. The chain couples TRBV28 to TRBJ2-7, with 10 nucleotides matching TRBD2. Germline-derived CDR1 and CDR2 are MDHEN and SYDVKM. The CDR3 covers 15 residues. V gave up 6 bases and J gave up 4 bases; unmatched junction bases: 9. The CDR3 nucleotides are TGTGCCAGCAGGCTAGCGGGAGTCATCGGTTACGAGCAGTACTTC. It specifies CASRLAGVIGYEQYF.

The chain carries TRBV7-9 and TRBJ2-2, with 8 positions matching TRBD1. The CDR3 loop spans 16 amino acids. Germline CDR1 and CDR2: SEHNR and FQNEAQ (reference sequence). The junction had 6 bases not matched to a gene; V was cut back by 5 bases and J by 1 base. CDR3 in amino acids: CASSRTTGVNTGELFF. In DNA form, the CDR3 reads TGTGCCAGCAGCCGAACGACAGGGGTGAACACCGGGGAGCTGTTTTTT.

The V gene is TRBV4-1, the J gene TRBJ2-4; tentative D call: TRBD1 (5 bases). CDR1 and CDR2 (germline): MGHRA, YSYEKL. Trimming took off 11 bases at V and 2 bases at J, with 10 bases between the two ends. CDR3 length: 12 amino acids. The CDR3 DNA sequence: TGCGCCTCTCAGGGTCCCAAAAACATTCAGTACTTC. Its protein product is CASQGPKNIQYF.

The chain has TRBV27 and TRBJ2-4, with TRBD1 as a possible D gene (6 bases). This CDR3 has 14 amino acids. Trimming removed 7 bases from V and 5 bases from J, with 15 bases in between. Germline CDR1 is MNHEY and CDR2 is SMNVEV (reference sequence). The CDR3 protein is CASNPLAGENIQYF. For the CDR3, the DNA is TGTGCCAGCAATCCCCTGGCAGGGGAAAACATTCAGTACTTC.

This sequence joins TRBV6-2 or TRBV6-3 and TRBJ1-5; TRBD1 agrees at 9 bases. V lost 5 bases and J lost 7; bases outside the gene matches: 15. The CDR3 is 17 amino acids. The germline CDR1 and CDR2 sequences are MNHEY and SVGEGT. The CDR3: CASSRGLGTGYGQPQHF. CDR3 nucleotide sequence: TGTGCCAGCAGTAGGGGGCTTGGGACAGGGTACGGCCAGCCCCAGCATTTT.

This clone was recorded once. This sequence joins TRBV6-2 or TRBV6-3 and TRBJ1-1; D is ambiguous. Germline CDR1 MNHEY, CDR2 SVGEGT. CDR3 size: 13 residues. The V gene lost 6 bases and the J gene lost 1 base, with 9 bases spanning the gap. CDR3 DNA: TGTGCCAGCAGCCAACGGGGGAACACTGAAGCTTTCTTT. It encodes CASSQRGNTEAFF.

J is TRBJ1-3 and V is TRBV5-6; 9 bases fit TRBD1. The length of the CDR3 is 14 residues. V was clipped by 3 bases and J by 2 bases; unmatched bases: 0. Germline values: CDR1 SGHDT, CDR2 YYEEEE. The CDR3 reads CASSWTGAGNTIYF. The DNA of the CDR3 is TGTGCCAGCAGCTGGACAGGGGCTGGAAACACCATATATTTT.

The J gene is TRBJ2-2, the V gene TRBV7-2, with TRBD1 identical over 10 bases. The CDR3 is 15 amino acids. CDR1 and CDR2 (germline): SGHTA, FQGNSA. The J segment lost 7 bases and the V segment lost 5 bases, leaving 7 bases of the junction unmatched. This CDR3 is CASSPRQGAYGELFF. Here the CDR3 DNA reads TGTGCCAGCAGCCCCCGACAGGGGGCTTACGGGGAGCTGTTTTTT.

V gene TRBV28 combines with J gene TRBJ1-6; D remains ambiguous. Trimming took off 6 bases at V and 7 bases at J, with 13 bases between the two ends. Germline V lookup: CDR1 MDHEN, CDR2 SYDVKM. The CDR3 is 14 amino acids. CDR3 amino acids: CASSVAGSNSPLHF. For the CDR3, the DNA is TGTGCCAGCAGCGTTGCGGGGTCCAATTCACCCCTCCACTTT.

The chain combines TRBV21-1 with TRBJ2-4; the DNA was not compared with TRBD2, the D call given in the table. TRBV21-1 is labeled a pseudogene. The CDR3 runs to 19 residues. CDR3 in DNA: TGTGCCAGCAGCAAATTTGAACGGGAGGGCCTATGGGCCAAAAACATTCAGTACTTC. Encoded protein: CASSKFEREGLWAKNIQYF.

The chain employs TRBV27 and TRBJ1-5; D is unresolved. V dropped 3 bases and J dropped 7 bases, with 13 bases sitting between them. Germline CDR1 reads MNHEY; CDR2 reads SMNVEV (reference sequence). CDR3 length: 14 amino acids. The CDR3: CASSFGVGGQPQHF. The CDR3 coding sequence is TGTGCCAGCAGTTTTGGGGTTGGAGGGCAGCCCCAGCATTTT.

The CDR3 DNA reads TGTGCCAGCAGTTTCGGAGATCAGCCCCAGCATTTT. Its translation: CASSFGDQPQHF. The chain has TRBV12-3 or TRBV12-4 and TRBJ1-5; no clear D. Trimming pared 3 bases from V and 5 bases from J, leaving 5 bases between. This CDR3 is built from 12 residues.

The V gene is TRBV7-9, the J gene TRBJ1-1; no clear D. This CDR3 has 13 residues. Germline-derived CDR1 and CDR2 are SEHNR and FQNEAQ (reference sequence). Between the trimmed V and J ends, which lost 3 bases and 6 bases, there was a span of 11 bases. The DNA for the CDR3 is TGTGCCAGCAGCTTTTTCGGAGCTTCTGAAGCTTTCTTT. Amino acid sequence: CASSFFGASEAFF. Full variable domain (rest looked up from reference TRBV7-9 and TRBJ1-1): DTGVSQNPRHKITKRGQNVTFRCDPISEHNRLYWYRQTLGQGPEFLTYFQNEAQLEKSRLLSDRFSAERPKGSFSTLEIQRTEQGDSAMYLCASSFFGASEAFFGQGTRLTVV.

The chain combines TRBV10-3 with TRBJ1-1; 10 bases are shared with TRBD1. The germline V gene has CDR1 ENHRY and CDR2 SYGVKD. Trimming at V came to 3 bases and at J to 11 bases, leaving 15 bases not matched to a gene. CDR3 length equals 16 residues. The CDR3 spells CAISESFGTGEFRAFF. The CDR3 DNA reads as TGTGCCATCAGTGAATCCTTTGGGACAGGGGAGTTTCGGGCTTTCTTT.

The chain joins TRBV14 to TRBJ1-1; 9 bases are shared with TRBD1. Unmatched junction bases numbered 13, after V lost 3 bases and J lost 5 bases. CDR1 and CDR2 (germline): SGHDN, FVKESK. The CDR3 loop spans 17 amino acids. The CDR3: CASSQFGQGPWITEAFF. The CDR3 coding sequence is TGTGCCAGCAGCCAGTTCGGACAGGGGCCTTGGATTACTGAAGCTTTCTTT.